This T cell receptor beta chain originates from a study of blood T cell repertoires in COVID-19. Study-wide background: There were acute and convalescent COVID-19 samples, and they came from the United States, Italy and Spain. PBMCs, B-cell-depleted T cells, or T cells provided the cDNA or gDNA that made up the material.

Original handling: Quantification of nucleated cells was approximated via reference gene primer amplification. Method: immunoSEQ multiplex PCR; TCRdb's copy keeps in-frame clones and lacks some. Clone size and the V and J calls come from that table; the DNA yielded D and trimming. The table records about 230,000 clones, around 84% of them present only once. Seattle patient enrollment occurred during active infection, with longitudinal follow-up thereafter. This receptor was identified in a man aged 50 to 60 with COVID-19, enrolled during active disease. The specimen sequenced was peripheral blood.

The CDR3 bases are TGTGCCAGTAGTATCAGAGGAACTAATGAAAAACTGTTTTTT. Translating gives CASSIRGTNEKLFF. V and J are TRBV19 and TRBJ1-4; D is ambiguous. V was pared by 3 bases and J by 1 base, with 6 bases between. The V gene's germline CDR1 is LNHDA and CDR2 SQIVND (reference sequence). The CDR3 sequence is 14 residues long.